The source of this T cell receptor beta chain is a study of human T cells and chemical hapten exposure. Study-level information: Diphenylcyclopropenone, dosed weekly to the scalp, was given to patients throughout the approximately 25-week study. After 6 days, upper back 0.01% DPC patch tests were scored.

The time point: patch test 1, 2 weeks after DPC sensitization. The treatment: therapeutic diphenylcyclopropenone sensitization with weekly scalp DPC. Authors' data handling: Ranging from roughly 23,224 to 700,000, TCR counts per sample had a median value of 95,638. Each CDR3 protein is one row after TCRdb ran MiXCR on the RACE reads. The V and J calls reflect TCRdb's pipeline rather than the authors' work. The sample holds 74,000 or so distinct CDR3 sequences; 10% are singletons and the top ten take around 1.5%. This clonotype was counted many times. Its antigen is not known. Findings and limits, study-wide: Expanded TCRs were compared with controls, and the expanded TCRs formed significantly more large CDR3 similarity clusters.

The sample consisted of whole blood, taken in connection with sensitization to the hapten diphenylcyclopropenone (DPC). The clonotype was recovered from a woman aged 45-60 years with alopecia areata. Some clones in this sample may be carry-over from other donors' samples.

CDR3 DNA: TGTGCCATCAGCCGGACAGGGGGAGATCAGCCCCAGCATTTT. It codes for CAISRTGGDQPQHF. The rearrangement links TRBV10-3 to TRBJ1-5, with 10 nucleotides matching TRBD1. The ends lost 6 bases at V and 5 bases at J; junction bases unmatched: 4. This CDR3 is 14 amino acids long. Germline CDR1 and CDR2: ENHRY and SYGVKD.